Listed below are T cell receptor beta chains from one sample, sequenced in a study of blood T cell repertoires in COVID-19. Profiling relied on immunoSEQ multiplex PCR, and the TCRdb table lists in-frame clones only, not all of them. Of fewer than 100,000 clones listed, 85% are singletons. The sequenced sample consisted of peripheral blood. The receptors originated from a man aged 45-65 years with COVID-19, enrolled during active disease. The CDR3 runs from the conserved cysteine through the conserved F or W. The order of the fields is V gene, D gene, clone size, J gene, CDR3 protein, CDR3 DNA. D genes are given only for firm matches. Clone size, where shown, is once, few, many, or a class for clones that have expanded.

TRBV27	-	-	TRBJ1-1	CASSLMESTEAFF	TGTGCCAGCAGCCTTATGGAGAGCACTGAAGCTTTCTTT
TRBV28	-	few	TRBJ1-5	CASSFRQSGNQPQHF	TGTGCCAGCAGTTTTAGACAGTCTGGCAATCAGCCCCAGCATTTT
TRBV7-6	TRBD1	few	TRBJ1-3	CASSSRPQGATGNTIYF	TGTGCCAGCAGCTCACGGCCCCAGGGGGCAACTGGAAACACCATATATTTT
TRBV19	TRBD2	once	TRBJ2-1	CASSPGGQQFF	TGTGCCAGTAGTCCGGGAGGTCAGCAGTTCTTC
TRBV5-1	-	-	TRBJ1-2	CASSSQDNRQNPGYTF	TGCGCCAGCAGCTCGCAGGACAATCGGCAGAATCCTGGCTACACCTTC
TRBV4-3	TRBD1	-	TRBJ1-2	CASSQVRQGYSNYGYTF	TGCGCCAGCAGCCAAGTGAGACAGGGGTATTCTAACTATGGCTACACCTTC
TRBV24-1	-	-	TRBJ2-3	CATSGGWGTDTQYF	TGTGCCACCAGTGGCGGATGGGGCACAGATACGCAGTATTTT
TRBV11-2	TRBD2	-	TRBJ2-3	CASSVSWRGLEGTQYF	TGTGCCAGCAGCGTTTCCTGGCGGGGGTTAGAAGGTACGCAGTATTTT
TRBV12-3/TRBV12-4	TRBD2	-	TRBJ2-7	CASRGGAYEQYF	TGTGCCAGCAGGGGGGGGGCCTACGAGCAGTACTTC
TRBV3-1/TRBV3-2	TRBD2	-	TRBJ2-7	CASSGGSTEQYF	TGTGCCAGCAGCGGCGGGAGTACCGAGCAGTACTTC
TRBV7-2	-	-	TRBJ1-5	CASSFQLSNQPQHF	TGTGCCAGCAGCTTCCAATTGAGCAATCAGCCCCAGCATTTT
TRBV7-2	-	-	TRBJ1-4	CASSPGISTNEKLFF	TGTGCCAGCAGCCCAGGGATTAGCACTAATGAAAAACTGTTTTTT
TRBV2	TRBD2	once	TRBJ2-1	CASSRLAAYNEQFF	TGTGCCAGCAGTCGACTAGCGGCCTACAATGAGCAGTTCTTC
TRBV6-5	TRBD1	-	TRBJ2-3	CASSYSGQGASDTQYF	TGTGCCAGCAGTTATTCCGGACAGGGGGCCTCAGATACGCAGTATTTT
TRBV7-9	TRBD1	few	TRBJ1-4	CASRQSRTGINEKLFF	TGTGCCAGCAGACAGAGCAGGACAGGCATAAATGAAAAACTGTTTTTT
TRBV6-5	TRBD2	-	TRBJ2-3	CASQPSGGQSDTQYF	TGTGCCAGCCAACCCAGCGGGGGGCAATCAGATACGCAGTATTTT
TRBV6-5	TRBD2	-	TRBJ2-1	CATKTSGVGNEQFF	TGTGCCACCAAGACTAGCGGGGTAGGGAATGAGCAGTTCTTC
TRBV28	-	-	TRBJ1-5	CASSFSNQPQHF	TGTGCCAGCAGTTTCTCCAATCAGCCCCAGCATTTT
TRBV27	-	-	TRBJ1-5	CASSFRVSNQPQHF	TGTGCCAGCAGTTTTCGGGTGAGCAATCAGCCCCAGCATTTT
TRBV11-2	-	-	TRBJ2-3	CASSLGGDTQYF	TGTGCCAGCAGCTTAGGCGGAGATACGCAGTATTTT
TRBV5-6	-	-	TRBJ2-1	CASSLNSNEQFF	TGTGCCAGCAGCCTCAACAGTAATGAGCAGTTCTTC
TRBV19	TRBD2	-	TRBJ2-1	CASSIVAGAGGRYEQFF	TGTGCCAGTAGTATAGTTGCCGGGGCGGGAGGAAGGTATGAGCAGTTCTTC
TRBV6-4	-	-	TRBJ1-2	CASSDSTLGYTF	TGTGCCAGCAGTGACTCGACACTCGGCTACACCTTC
TRBV5-5	-	-	TRBJ2-1	CASSLTESSYNEQFF	TGTGCCAGCAGCTTGACAGAGAGCTCCTACAATGAGCAGTTCTTC
TRBV29-1	-	-	TRBJ1-5	CSPTGHSNQPQHF	TGCAGCCCCACTGGACACAGCAATCAGCCCCAGCATTTT
TRBV6-2/TRBV6-3	TRBD2	-	TRBJ2-3	CASSYSTSSDTQYF	TGTGCCAGCAGTTACTCGACTAGCTCAGATACGCAGTATTTT
TRBV4-3	-	-	TRBJ2-3	CASSLGDWGGTDTQYF	TGCGCCAGCAGCCTCGGCGACTGGGGAGGTACAGATACGCAGTATTTT
TRBV5-1	TRBD1	-	TRBJ1-5	CASSLGTGVGQPQHF	TGCGCCAGCAGCTTGGGGACAGGGGTCGGGCAGCCCCAGCATTTT
TRBV6-1	-	-	TRBJ1-3	CASSVNWGAGNTIYF	TGTGCCAGCAGTGTTAATTGGGGCGCTGGAAACACCATATATTTT
TRBV3-1/TRBV3-2	TRBD2	-	TRBJ2-3	CASSLGLAGDTQYF	TGTGCCAGCAGCCTGGGACTAGCGGGAGATACGCAGTATTTT
TRBV9	-	few	TRBJ2-7	CASSLSGEVPYEQYF	TGTGCCAGCAGCCTTTCGGGGGAGGTTCCCTACGAGCAGTACTTC
TRBV5-6	-	-	TRBJ2-3	CASSAGRATDTQYF	TGTGCCAGCAGCGCGGGGAGAGCTACAGATACGCAGTATTTT
TRBV6-6	TRBD1	-	TRBJ2-4	CASLRGQGNIQYF	TGTGCCAGTCTCCGGGGACAGGGAAACATTCAGTACTTC
TRBV11-3	TRBD1	-	TRBJ2-7	CASSRGQSYEQYF	TGTGCCAGCAGCAGGGGACAGTCCTACGAGCAGTACTTC
TRBV20-1	TRBD1	-	TRBJ2-7	CSASTGTAPYEQYF	TGCAGTGCTAGTACCGGGACAGCTCCCTACGAGCAGTACTTC
TRBV10-3	TRBD1	-	TRBJ1-2	CAIRGDRDHYGYTF	TGTGCCATCAGGGGGGACAGGGATCACTATGGCTACACCTTC
TRBV7-2	-	-	TRBJ2-3	CASSFGRGADTQYF	TGTGCCAGCAGCTTCGGCAGGGGGGCAGATACGCAGTATTTT
TRBV11-3	-	-	TRBJ1-3	CASRRDFRNTIYF	TGTGCCAGCAGGAGGGACTTTAGAAACACCATATATTTT
TRBV12-3/TRBV12-4	-	-	TRBJ2-1	CASTIAEYNEQFF	TGTGCCAGCACAATAGCGGAGTACAATGAGCAGTTCTTC
TRBV11-2	-	-	TRBJ1-1	CASSLRQGNTEAFF	TGTGCCAGCAGCTTAAGGCAGGGGAACACTGAAGCTTTCTTT
TRBV2	TRBD1	-	TRBJ2-1	CASRSYPGQGSAEQFF	TGTGCCAGCAGATCATATCCGGGACAGGGATCCGCTGAGCAGTTCTTC
TRBV7-6	-	once	TRBJ2-2	CASSLGSLASTGELFF	TGTGCCAGCAGCTTAGGTAGCCTAGCCTCAACCGGGGAGCTGTTTTTT
TRBV10-3	TRBD1	-	TRBJ1-6	CAIGTGQPNSPLHF	TGTGCCATCGGCACGGGACAGCCAAATTCACCCCTCCACTTT
TRBV11-3	-	-	TRBJ2-1	CASSLERGREQFF	TGTGCCAGCAGCTTAGAAAGGGGTCGTGAGCAGTTCTTC
TRBV5-4	TRBD2	-	TRBJ2-7	CASSGGLAAYEQYF	TGTGCCAGCAGCGGGGGACTAGCGGCCTACGAGCAGTACTTC
TRBV7-2	-	-	TRBJ1-1	CASSPFDTGRGTEAFF	TGTGCCAGCAGCCCTTTCGATACAGGGAGGGGCACTGAAGCTTTCTTT
TRBV6-2/TRBV6-3	-	-	TRBJ2-1	CASSSSGGREPIF	TGTGCCAGCAGTTCGTCCGGGGGGCGCGAGCCGATCTTC
TRBV4-3	-	-	TRBJ1-6	CASSQVTANYNSPLHF	TGCGCCAGCAGCCAAGTGACAGCAAATTATAATTCACCCCTCCACTTT
TRBV10-3	TRBD1	-	TRBJ2-2	CAISESTGWSGELFF	TGTGCCATCAGTGAGTCGACAGGGTGGAGCGGGGAGCTGTTTTTT
TRBV6-5	-	-	TRBJ1-6	CASSPLRDSPLHF	TGTGCCAGCAGTCCCCTCAGGGATTCACCCCTCCACTTT
TRBV6-4	-	-	TRBJ2-3	CASSEAGGTDTQYF	TGTGCCAGCAGTGAGGCGGGCGGCACAGATACGCAGTATTTT
TRBV10-3	TRBD2	-	TRBJ2-3	CATGLAGVSDTQYF	TGTGCCACAGGACTAGCGGGAGTATCAGATACGCAGTATTTT